The 24 T cell receptor beta chains presented below share a single source sample, sequenced in a study of T cell repertoires in cytomegalovirus infection (dated by TCRdb to between 2019 and 2020). Interpreted using the paper, the treatment or condition label stands for: in vitro stimulation with specific CMV peptide epitopes to enrich CMV-specific T cells. Their specific antigens are unknown. The sample was run on an Illumina HiSeq 1500. TCRdb's own reprocessing of the public reads used fastp at Q25 and MiXCR and kept productive beta chains. Each entry is one CDR3 protein sequence, shown with its most common DNA and genes. Present in this sample are 100,000 to 120,000 distinct CDR3 sequences, 30% to 35% of which were seen just once. Around two fifths of the sample goes to the ten largest clones. Material: CD8+ T cells from cultured PBMCs, obtained from culture after CMV antigen stimulation. These receptors were collected from a human donor in good health (CMV status not recorded). Some clones in this sample may be carry-over from other donors' samples.

This sequence joins TRBV3-1 and TRBJ2-7, with D maybe TRBD2 (5 bases). CDR1 LGHDT and CDR2 YNNKEL come from the germline V gene (reference sequence). V lost 6 bases and J lost 2, with 14 bases in between. CDR3 size: 14 residues. This CDR3 reads CASSTGPGAYEQYF. In nucleotides, the CDR3 is TGTGCCAGCAGTACCGGGCCCGGGGCCTACGAGCAGTACTTC.

The chain joins TRBV6-6 to TRBJ2-1; the match to TRBD2 covers 7 bases. The CDR3 is made up of 14 amino acids. J was trimmed by 3 bases and V by 8 bases; bases with no gene match: 7. The germline V gene encodes CDR1 MNHNY and CDR2 SVGAGI (reference sequence). CDR3 DNA sequence: TGTGCCAGCCTGGCGGGGGTGAACTACAATGAGCAGTTCTTC. Residues: CASLAGVNYNEQFF.

This clonotype has just a few counts. The chain carries TRBV7-2 and TRBJ1-2, with D possibly being TRBD1 (5 bases). Deletions cut 5 bases from V and 4 bases from J, with 14 bases between. The CDR3 contains 14 residues. Germline CDR1 and CDR2: SGHTA and FQGNSA. DNA for the CDR3: TGTGCCAGCAGCGGGGCGGGGTGGAGCTATGGCTACACCTTC. Translation: CASSGAGWSYGYTF.

The J gene is TRBJ1-2, the V gene TRBV7-4; a possible D gene is TRBD1 (6 bases). The CDR3 has 14 residues. The germline V gene has CDR1 SGHVT and CDR2 SQSDAQ. V lost 0 bases and J lost 8, with 13 bases in between. The CDR3 loop is CASSLAGDRRGYTF. Here the CDR3 DNA reads TGTGCCAGCAGCTTAGCGGGTGACAGGAGAGGCTACACCTTC.

This clonotype was observed a handful of times. This chain joins TRBV7-9 and TRBJ2-3; 8 bases map to TRBD2. The germline CDR1 and CDR2 sequences are SEHNR and FQNEAQ (reference sequence). The CDR3 is 17 amino acids. The V and J ends lost 5 bases and 8 bases, in that order; junction bases with no gene match: 18. CDR3 sequence: CASSTQGRAGALTTQYF. The DNA for the CDR3 is TGTGCCAGCAGCACCCAGGGGCGAGCGGGGGCCTTGACTACGCAGTATTTT.

The chain has TRBV10-2 and TRBJ2-1; 12 bases are a match to TRBD2. Germline V gene sequence: CDR1 WSHSY, CDR2 SAAADI. V shed 8 bases and J 0 bases; nucleotides not matched to a gene: 11. CDR3 length: 18 residues. DNA for the CDR3: TGCGCCAGCGCCAGGACTAGCGGGGACATGCACTCCTACAATGAGCAGTTCTTC. This sequence encodes CASARTSGDMHSYNEQFF.

The chain uses TRBV7-2 and TRBJ2-3; 7 bases agree with TRBD2. The CDR3 sequence is 14 residues long. With 2 bases clipped from V and 10 bases from J, the junction kept 9 bases outside the gene matches. The germline V gene encodes CDR1 SGHTA and CDR2 FQGNSA. The CDR3 bases are TGTGCCAGCAGCTTAAATCTAGCGGTTGATTCGCAGTATTTT. Protein sequence: CASSLNLAVDSQYF.

This clonotype showed up just a few times. The chain employs TRBV28 and TRBJ2-5; 9 bases map to TRBD1. From germline, CDR1 is MDHEN and CDR2 SYDVKM. The CDR3 is 16 residues long. The V gene end was trimmed by 5 bases and the J gene end by 4 bases; junction bases not matched to a gene: 11. The CDR3 loop reads CASSPGTGGFGETQYF. The CDR3 region has the DNA TGTGCCAGCAGTCCGGGAACAGGGGGCTTTGGAGAGACCCAGTACTTC.

This clonotype was detected ten times or more. The chain carries TRBV7-8 and TRBJ1-1; D is ambiguous. This CDR3 has 15 residues. V was pared by 1 base and J by 1 base, with 10 bases between. Per germline, CDR1 SGHVS and CDR2 FQNEAQ. The CDR3 region is CASSLGNMKNTEAFF. CDR3 DNA: TGTGCCAGCAGCTTAGGGAACATGAAGAACACTGAAGCTTTCTTT.

In this sample, this clonotype turned up many times. V usage is TRBV4-1 and J usage is TRBJ2-3; D not resolved. The V end lost 2 bases, the J end lost 2 bases, and 11 bases lay between the germline ends. The germline CDR1 and CDR2 sequences are MGHRA and YSYEKL. The length of the CDR3 is 15 residues. CDR3: CASSQPAYSTDTQYF. As DNA, the CDR3 is TGCGCCAGCAGCCAACCCGCGTACTCCACAGATACGCAGTATTTT.

This rearrangement joins TRBV20-1 to TRBJ2-7; D could derive from TRBD1 or TRBD2 (5 bases each). Germline CDR1 and CDR2: DFQATT and SNEGSKA (reference sequence). The CDR3 runs 13 residues. Trimming left V 7 bases short and J 4 bases short, with 17 bases between. CDR3 loop: CSGLRDGTYEQYF. For the CDR3, the DNA is TGCAGTGGTTTACGGGACGGAACTTACGAGCAGTACTTC.

This clonotype was detected many times. The chain links TRBV7-8 to TRBJ1-2; TRBD1 agrees at 10 bases. CDR3 length: 15 amino acids. The J segment lost 5 bases and the V segment lost 3 bases, leaving 6 bases of the junction unmatched. Germline V gene lookup returns CDR1 SGHVS and CDR2 FQNEAQ. The DNA of the CDR3 is TGTGCCAGCAGCTTGGCCCGACAGGGGGCATATGGCTACACCTTC. It yields the protein CASSLARQGAYGYTF.

The chain has TRBV20-1 and TRBJ1-1; no firm D call. Germline CDR1 reads DFQATT; CDR2 reads SNEGSKA (reference sequence). The CDR3 is 14 residues long. Trimming pared 4 bases from V and 1 base from J, leaving 13 bases between. The CDR3, as DNA: TGCAGTGCTACCCTCGGACGGTGGAACACTGAAGCTTTCTTT. It translates to CSATLGRWNTEAFF.

Many counts were recorded for this clonotype. This chain uses TRBV4-3 with TRBJ2-4; D may correspond to TRBD1 or TRBD2 (5 bases each). The germline V gene encodes CDR1 LGHNA and CDR2 YSLEER. V lost 3 bases to trimming and J lost 0 bases, with 15 bases between them. This CDR3 is built from 17 residues. The CDR3 nucleotides are TGCGCCAGCAGCCATGCCTTAGGGGAGCCAGCCAAAAACATTCAGTACTTC. It yields the protein CASSHALGEPAKNIQYF.

The V and J genes are TRBV6-1 and TRBJ2-1; 13 positions match TRBD2. Trimming cost V 1 base and J 5 bases; bases outside gene matches: 5. CDR3 length: 17 residues. Germline CDR1 MNHNS, CDR2 SASEGT. As DNA, the CDR3 is TGTGCCAGCAGTGAAGGACTAGCGGGGGGACCAAACAATGAGCAGTTCTTC. Translated: CASSEGLAGGPNNEQFF.

The chain couples TRBV7-9 to TRBJ2-7; 7 nucleotides line up with TRBD1. CDR3 size: 16 residues. Per the germline V gene, CDR1 is SEHNR and CDR2 is FQNEAQ (reference sequence). J gave up 2 bases and V 5 bases, and 12 bases lay outside the gene matches. CDR3 amino acids: CASSPAIQGPPYEQYF. The CDR3 region has the DNA TGTGCCAGCAGCCCCGCCATACAGGGGCCCCCCTACGAGCAGTACTTC.

This rearrangement joins TRBV5-1 to TRBJ1-6; 9 nucleotides align to TRBD1. Unmatched junction bases numbered 6, after V lost 3 bases and J lost 8 bases. This CDR3 is built from 15 residues. CDR1 is SGHRS, CDR2 YFSETQ, per germline. DNA of the CDR3: TGCGCCAGCAGCTACGGACAGGGGTTGGATTCACCCCTCCACTTT. As protein: CASSYGQGLDSPLHF.

There are a few counts of this clonotype. The chain links TRBV7-9 to TRBJ2-1; D unclear. The CDR3 runs to 11 residues. CDR1 is SEHNR and CDR2 is FQNEAQ in the germline V gene (reference sequence). Trimming removed 8 bases at V and 7 bases at J, with 9 bases between. CDR3 nucleotides: TGTGCCAGCGCAATCTCGAATGAGCAGTTCTTC. Protein sequence: CASAISNEQFF.

This clonotype showed up just a few times. The chain has TRBV6-5 and TRBJ2-7; TRBD1 matches 11 bases. This CDR3 is 13 amino acids long. Per germline, CDR1 MNHEY and CDR2 SVGAGI. The trim removed 5 bases at V and 7 bases at J, leaving 4 bases unmatched. In DNA form, the CDR3 reads TGTGCCAGCAGTGGACAGGGGGCGCTTGAGCAGTACTTC. It yields the protein CASSGQGALEQYF.

This clonotype has only a few counts. The chain employs TRBV7-9 and TRBJ1-1, with 7 bases lining up with TRBD1. The CDR3 has 13 residues. Looked up from germline, CDR1 is SEHNR and CDR2 is FQNEAQ (reference sequence). V gave up 6 bases and J gave up 8 bases; unmatched junction bases: 9. The CDR3 coding sequence is TGTGCCAGCAGTAATCAGGGGGAGGGAGAAGCTTTCTTT. Its translation is CASSNQGEGEAFF.

In this sample, this clonotype turned up a few times. The V call is TRBV11-2, the J call TRBJ2-7; D is ambiguous. CDR3 length: 13 amino acids. The V end lost 0 bases, the J end lost 3 bases, and 6 bases lay between the germline ends. The germline V gene encodes CDR1 SGHAT and CDR2 FQNNGV. DNA for the CDR3: TGTGCCAGCAGCTTAGACCTTAGCTACGAGCAGTACTTC. As protein: CASSLDLSYEQYF. The whole variable domain, remainder taken from reference TRBV11-2 and TRBJ2-7, is EAGVAQSPRYKIIEKRQSVAFWCNPISGHATLYWYQQILGQGPKLLIQFQNNGVVDDSQLPKDRFSAERLKGVDSTLKIQPAKLEDSAVYLCASSLDLSYEQYFGPGTRLTVT.

The chain has TRBV6-5 and TRBJ2-1; 10 bases are shared with TRBD1. Trimming cost V 0 bases and J 6 bases; bases outside gene matches: 11. This CDR3 has 18 residues. CDR1 MNHEY and CDR2 SVGAGI come from the germline V gene. The CDR3 loop reads CASSYSTPGDRGSNEQFF. CDR3 DNA: TGTGCCAGCAGTTACTCGACCCCGGGGGACAGGGGCTCCAATGAGCAGTTCTTC.

This clonotype was detected a few times. V and J are TRBV7-2 and TRBJ2-2, with 11 nucleotides matching TRBD1. The V and J ends lost 4 bases and 5 bases, in that order; junction bases with no gene match: 3. The CDR3 length is 15 residues. Germline-derived CDR1 and CDR2 are SGHTA and FQGNSA. The CDR3 protein is CASSSGQGATGELFF. The CDR3 DNA follows: TGTGCCAGCAGCTCCGGACAGGGGGCAACCGGGGAGCTGTTTTTT.

Comments on this clonotype: The junction departs from the called germline gene at one end, perhaps through a read error. The V call is TRBV4-1, the J call TRBJ2-7; 11 bases map to TRBD2. Germline V gives CDR1 MGHRA, CDR2 YSYEKL. The CDR3 has 20 amino acids. Here the CDR3 reads CASSQDSVLAGGSWSYEQYF. In nucleotides, the CDR3 is TGTGCCAGCAGCCAAGATTCAGTGCTAGCGGGGGGCTCGTGGTCCTACGAGCAGTACTTC.